This T cell receptor (beta chain) came from a study of T cells in Graves' hyperthyroidism and ophthalmopathy (dated by TCRdb to between 2018 and 2020). At the level of the whole study: Peripheral blood was sampled at the time of initial diagnosis, prior to any treatment. To identify TCR V-J signatures that set the groups apart, the researchers used a discovery cohort of 100 patients, made up of fewer than 50 with Graves' ophthalmopathy and some 60 with stable Graves' hyperthyroidism. Whether ophthalmopathy could be predicted prospectively was tested in an independent validation cohort made up of approximately 19 hyperthyroidism patients plus 17 patients who later progressed to ophthalmopathy. The 100 discovery patients were randomly divided into training and test sets at a 7:3 ratio. Thyroid tissue and blood T-cell repertoires from roughly six Graves' hyperthyroidism patients were also compared in the study. After sampling, hyperthyroidism patients received methimazole starting at 30 mg daily, and ophthalmopathy patients received high-dose intravenous methylprednisolone. TCR Vbeta CDR3 sequencing of 120 to 150 peripheral blood samples (over 40 ophthalmopathy, 75 to 80 hyperthyroidism and around 17 progressor patients) is reported in the paper.

Points on this clonotype: It lacks a known antigen. No base quality information exists; no much larger clone differs at one position.

Ophthalmopathy patients had moderately to severely active disease, with a Clinical Activity Score of 3 or more, a NOSPECS grade of 4 or more, and a disease duration of less than 3 months. Exclusion was applied to patients with uncontrolled infections, other autoimmune diseases, pregnancy or lactation. Diagnoses were based on clinical symptoms, serum thyroxine and TRAb, thyroid ultrasound and orbital computed tomography. Ficoll-Paque density gradient centrifugation was used to isolate PBMCs from approximately 11 ml of fresh peripheral blood. Total RNA was extracted with Trizol reagent, and quality was checked on an Agilent 2100 Bioanalyzer. Trimmed from V: 0 bases; trimmed from J: 4 bases; junction bases lacking a gene match: 3. From a lookup of the germline V gene, CDR1 and CDR2 are SGDLS and YYNGEE. The CDR3 covers 16 residues, taking in both the cysteine and the phenylalanine. Only the CDR3 DNA is retained, 48 bases long and in frame from the first base.

The TCR beta CDR3 regions were amplified from RNA transcripts. The first round of RT-PCR for the TCR CDR3 was performed with the HTBI primer set and the Qiagen OneStep RT-PCR kit. Libraries were constructed in a second round of multiplex PCR, after which size selection and purification were carried out. Sequencing of the libraries was done on an Illumina HiSeq2000 using paired-end 100 bp reads. The source study handled its data this way. SOAPnuke was used to process the raw data, with reads discarded if the reads contained adapters or uncalled bases, had a mean Phred below 15, or lacked an exact constant-primer or identifier match. High-quality paired reads were merged using COPE v1.2.5, and each unique nucleotide sequence was defined as a clonotype. MiTCR v1.1 was used to align the clonotypes against IMGT TRBV, TRBD and TRBJ reference segments. Only V-J combinations with frequency above 0.0001, covering 99% to 99.2% of repertoires, were analysed. The TCS score was defined as F50 (clonal expansion) divided by E x V (chaos), with BLOSUM62-based TCRdist calculated between CDR3 peptides within each V-J. Welch's t-statistics and random forest reduced 500 to 550 V-J features to 10 to 15, which were used in a naive Bayes classifier (R e1071). TCRdb cleaned the public reads at Q25 with fastp, built clones with MiXCR and kept in-frame beta chains. A single entry per CDR3 protein holds the most common genes and DNA from its merged rows. None of the V and J calls come from the authors' own analysis; TCRdb made them. This sample gives approximately 530,000 distinct CDR3 sequences in total; 20% of them show up just once. About half of the sample is taken by the ten largest.

Findings and caveats that apply to the study as a whole: Sample size was not statistically predetermined, and blinding of investigators to group allocation was not performed. Ophthalmopathy was separated from stable hyperthyroidism by a 13 V-J signature model, with just over 85% sensitivity and approximately 81% specificity obtained in cross-validation and 80%/75% obtained in testing. In validation, the model predicted progression to ophthalmopathy a median of approximately 6.6 months before onset, with over 55% sensitivity and 72.22% specificity. Most expanded thyroid clonotypes (frequency above 0.001) were also detected in blood, a finding suggesting that blood repertoires may reflect thyroid immune responses.

The TCR sequence derives from a man in his forties with Graves' ophthalmopathy. The sequence is built from TRBV9 and TRBJ2-2; TRBD2 matches 10 bases in the middle. Sequences were obtained from blood. The DNA sequence is as follows: TGTGCCAGCAGCGTAGACCTAGCGGGGGTCACCGGGGAGCTGTTTTTT. The translation is CASSVDLAGVTGELFF. Outside the CDR3, residues come from the reference TRBV9 and TRBJ2-2 proteins, so the full variable domain is: DSGVTQTPKHLITATGQRVTLRCSPRSGDLSVYWYQQSLDQGLQFLIQYYNGEERAKGNILERFSAQQFPDLHSELNLSSLELGDSALYFCASSVDLAGVTGELFFGEGSRLTVL.